This T cell receptor beta chain was obtained from a study of regulatory T cells in long-lasting Graves disease. Time point in this sample: newly diagnosed GD, antithyroid drugs for less than 3 months. The TCR library was prepared using RNA isolated from PBMCs. With iRepertoire HTBI primers and Arm-PCR of CDR3 regions, TCR beta libraries were built. TCRdb called the multiplex PCR reads again in MiXCR, with one record for every CDR3 protein. This table has 530,000 or so distinct CDR3 sequences, about 16% appearing once. With V trimmed by 0 bases and J by 1 base, 11 bases remained unmatched. The CDR3 sequence is 18 residues long. CDR1 and CDR2 (germline): SGHTA, FQGTGA. The table lists this clonotype with many counts. These sequences were also reported in another study, on T cells in Graves' hyperthyroidism and ophthalmopathy.

This specimen consisted of peripheral blood mononuclear cells (PBMCs), obtained at new diagnosis, from a patient treated with antithyroid drugs. The V and J genes are TRBV7-3 and TRBJ2-5; 7 nucleotides align to TRBD2. This clonotype originated in a man between 18 and 29 years old with Graves disease. The CDR3 bases are TGTGCCAGCAGCTTAACAAGTAATCTAGCGGATCGCCAAGAGACCCAGTACTTC. It translates to CASSLTSNLADRQETQYF.